These T cell receptor beta chains were read from a single sample in a study of OX40 agonist ivuxolimab in advanced cancers. The protocol was immunoSEQ multiplex PCR, while the TCRdb copy is restricted to in-frame clones and leaves out a portion. Counted here are about 77,000 clones, around four fifths occurring once; the ten biggest clones make up around 0.76%. Material: CD4+ or CD8+ T cells sorted from blood, obtained in a trial of the OX40 agonist ivuxolimab. The receptors originated from an adult with an advanced solid tumor such as melanoma, head and neck, liver or kidney cancer. CDR3s include the opening cysteine and the closing phenylalanine or tryptophan. Each record gives: clone size, V gene, J gene, D gene, CDR3 length, CDR3 protein, CDR3 DNA. A D gene is named only where the DNA matches it firmly. Rows may omit the clone size; those that give it use once, few, many or a size class.

abundance: once
v_gene: TRBV14
j_gene: TRBJ2-2
d_gene: TRBD1
len: 14
CDR3aa: CASSQTGSTGELFF
CDR3nt: TGTGCCAGCAGCCAGACAGGGTCCACCGGGGAGCTGTTTTTT

abundance: NA
v_gene: TRBV18
j_gene: TRBJ2-1
d_gene: NA
len: 15
CDR3aa: CASSPLGSPYNEQFF
CDR3nt: TGTGCCAGCTCACCACTAGGGAGCCCTTACAATGAGCAGTTCTTC

abundance: NA
v_gene: TRBV18
j_gene: TRBJ1-2
d_gene: NA
len: 13
CDR3aa: CASSPSDSLSHTF
CDR3nt: TGTGCCAGCTCACCATCGGACAGCCTTAGTCACACCTTC

abundance: few
v_gene: TRBV7-8
j_gene: TRBJ1-5
d_gene: TRBD1
len: 17
CDR3aa: CASSSPAGGARNQPQHF
CDR3nt: TGTGCCAGCAGCTCCCCCGCAGGGGGGGCACGGAATCAGCCCCAGCATTTT

abundance: NA
v_gene: TRBV6-1
j_gene: TRBJ2-7
d_gene: NA
len: 17
CDR3aa: CASSESRVPGFSYEQYF
CDR3nt: TGTGCCAGCAGTGAGTCCCGGGTCCCAGGGTTCTCCTACGAGCAGTACTTC

abundance: NA
v_gene: TRBV5-4
j_gene: TRBJ2-4
d_gene: TRBD1
len: 14
CDR3aa: CASREGQGQYIQYF
CDR3nt: TGTGCCAGCAGAGAAGGACAGGGCCAGTACATTCAGTACTTC

abundance: NA
v_gene: TRBV11-3
j_gene: TRBJ2-7
d_gene: NA
len: 13
CDR3aa: CASSLDTTYEQYF
CDR3nt: TGTGCCAGCAGCTTAGACACAACCTACGAGCAGTACTTC

abundance: NA
v_gene: TRBV11-2
j_gene: TRBJ1-5
d_gene: TRBD1
len: 16
CDR3aa: CASSLGSGGWNQPQHF
CDR3nt: TGTGCCAGCAGCTTAGGTTCAGGGGGCTGGAATCAGCCCCAGCATTTT

abundance: NA
v_gene: TRBV5-1
j_gene: TRBJ1-1
d_gene: NA
len: 14
CDR3aa: CASSLGQPGTEAFF
CDR3nt: TGCGCCAGCAGCTTAGGGCAGCCGGGCACTGAAGCTTTCTTT

abundance: NA
v_gene: TRBV11-1
j_gene: TRBJ2-7
d_gene: NA
len: 15
CDR3aa: CASSSTDSGTYEQYF
CDR3nt: TGTGCCAGCAGCTCCACAGACTCTGGTACCTACGAGCAGTACTTC

abundance: NA
v_gene: TRBV6-1
j_gene: TRBJ1-2
d_gene: NA
len: 13
CDR3aa: CASSLGLGNGYTF
CDR3nt: TGTGCCAGCAGTTTGGGACTCGGAAATGGCTACACCTTC

abundance: NA
v_gene: TRBV28
j_gene: TRBJ1-4
d_gene: TRBD1
len: 15
CDR3aa: CASSLRQGAGEKLFF
CDR3nt: TGTGCCAGCAGTCTTCGACAGGGGGCAGGAGAAAAACTGTTTTTT

abundance: NA
v_gene: TRBV2
j_gene: TRBJ2-7
d_gene: NA
len: 12
CDR3aa: CASNDRAYEQYF
CDR3nt: TGTGCCAGTAACGACAGAGCCTACGAGCAGTACTTC

abundance: few
v_gene: TRBV7-3
j_gene: TRBJ1-1
d_gene: TRBD1
len: 13
CDR3aa: CASSLYRGTEAFF
CDR3nt: TGTGCCAGCAGCTTATACAGGGGCACTGAAGCTTTCTTT

abundance: NA
v_gene: TRBV18
j_gene: TRBJ1-5
d_gene: NA
len: 14
CDR3aa: CASSPSGPNQPQHF
CDR3nt: TGTGCCAGCTCACCATCCGGGCCCAATCAGCCCCAGCATTTT

abundance: NA
v_gene: TRBV28
j_gene: TRBJ1-1
d_gene: NA
len: 15
CDR3aa: CASTTAGTVNTEAFF
CDR3nt: TGTGCCAGCACCACGGCCGGGACGGTGAACACTGAAGCTTTCTTT

abundance: few
v_gene: TRBV7-2
j_gene: TRBJ1-1
d_gene: NA
len: 14
CDR3aa: CASTRTGLNTEAFF
CDR3nt: TGTGCCAGCACCCGGACTGGATTGAACACTGAAGCTTTCTTT

abundance: NA
v_gene: TRBV7-2
j_gene: TRBJ2-3
d_gene: TRBD2
len: 15
CDR3aa: CASSFLAGVTDTQYF
CDR3nt: TGTGCCAGCAGCTTCCTAGCGGGAGTCACAGATACGCAGTATTTT

abundance: NA
v_gene: TRBV19
j_gene: TRBJ2-1
d_gene: NA
len: 13
CDR3aa: CASSIDGTGAPFF
CDR3nt: TGTGCCAGTAGTATAGATGGGACGGGCGCGCCGTTCTTC

abundance: NA
v_gene: TRBV7-2
j_gene: TRBJ2-2
d_gene: NA
len: 14
CDR3aa: CASSLVGTTGELFF
CDR3nt: TGTGCCAGCAGCTTAGTGGGGACAACTGGGGAGCTGTTTTTT

abundance: NA
v_gene: TRBV5-1
j_gene: TRBJ1-6
d_gene: NA
len: 16
CDR3aa: CASSRGEGFINSPLHF
CDR3nt: TGCGCCAGCAGCCGGGGAGAAGGGTTTATCAATTCACCCCTCCACTTT

abundance: few
v_gene: TRBV5-1
j_gene: TRBJ2-3
d_gene: NA
len: 12
CDR3aa: CASSLEADTQYF
CDR3nt: TGCGCCAGCAGCTTGGAAGCAGATACGCAGTATTTT

abundance: NA
v_gene: TRBV5-1
j_gene: TRBJ2-7
d_gene: TRBD1
len: 13
CDR3aa: CASSPYRGDEQYF
CDR3nt: TGCGCCAGCAGCCCCTACAGGGGCGACGAGCAGTACTTC

abundance: NA
v_gene: TRBV7-2
j_gene: TRBJ2-4
d_gene: NA
len: 15
CDR3aa: CASSLGGRVGSIQYF
CDR3nt: TGTGCCAGCAGCTTAGGGGGCAGGGTAGGGAGCATTCAGTACTTC

abundance: NA
v_gene: TRBV10-2
j_gene: TRBJ1-3
d_gene: NA
len: 16
CDR3aa: CASNYTGTAKGNTIYF
CDR3nt: TGCGCCAGCAATTACACCGGGACCGCAAAGGGAAACACCATATATTTT

abundance: NA
v_gene: TRBV5-1
j_gene: TRBJ1-5
d_gene: NA
len: 15
CDR3aa: CASSLDGRADQPQHF
CDR3nt: TGCGCCAGCAGCTTGGATGGCAGGGCGGACCAGCCCCAGCATTTT